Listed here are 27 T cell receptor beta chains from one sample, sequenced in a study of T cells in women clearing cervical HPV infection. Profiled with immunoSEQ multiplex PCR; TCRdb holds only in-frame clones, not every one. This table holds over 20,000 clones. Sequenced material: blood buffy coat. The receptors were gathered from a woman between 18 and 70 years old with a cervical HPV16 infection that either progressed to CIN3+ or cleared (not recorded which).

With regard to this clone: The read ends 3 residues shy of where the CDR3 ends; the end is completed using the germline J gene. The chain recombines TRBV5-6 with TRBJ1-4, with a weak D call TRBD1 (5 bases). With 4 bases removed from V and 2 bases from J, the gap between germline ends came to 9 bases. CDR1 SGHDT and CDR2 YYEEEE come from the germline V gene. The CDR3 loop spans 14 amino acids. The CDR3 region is CASSPDNTNEKLFF. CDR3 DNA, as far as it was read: TGTGCCAGCAGCCCGGACAACACTAATGAAAAA.

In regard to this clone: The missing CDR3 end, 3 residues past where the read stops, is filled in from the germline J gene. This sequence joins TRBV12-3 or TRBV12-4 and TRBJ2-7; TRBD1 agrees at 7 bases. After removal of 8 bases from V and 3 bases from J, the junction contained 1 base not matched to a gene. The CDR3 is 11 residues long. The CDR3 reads CASRQGYEQYF. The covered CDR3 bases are TGTGCCAGCCGACAGGGCTACGAG.

CDR3 protein: CASSVEADTQYF. The covered CDR3 bases are TGTGCCAGCAGCGTAGAGGCAGATACG. The chain couples TRBV9 to TRBJ2-3; D not certain. The read ends 3 residues before the CDR3 terminus; that terminus is restored from the germline J gene. CDR3 length: 12 amino acids. The V end was cut by 0 bases, the J end by 4 bases, with 3 bases between. CDR1 is SGDLS and CDR2 is YYNGEE in the germline V gene. The complete variable domain, with remaining parts taken from reference TRBV9 and TRBJ2-3, reads DSGVTQTPKHLITATGQRVTLRCSPRSGDLSVYWYQQSLDQGLQFLIQYYNGEERAKGNILERFSAQQFPDLHSELNLSSLELGDSALYFCASSVEADTQYFGPGTRLTVL.

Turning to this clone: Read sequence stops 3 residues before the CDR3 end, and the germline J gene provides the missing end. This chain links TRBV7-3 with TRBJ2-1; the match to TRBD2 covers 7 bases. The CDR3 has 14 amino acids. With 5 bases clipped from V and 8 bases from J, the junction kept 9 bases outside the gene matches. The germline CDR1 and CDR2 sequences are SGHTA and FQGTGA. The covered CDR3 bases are TGTGCCAGCAGCCCGCAGACTAGCAGCGATGAG. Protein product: CASSPQTSSDE. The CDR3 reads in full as CASSPQTSSDEQFF.

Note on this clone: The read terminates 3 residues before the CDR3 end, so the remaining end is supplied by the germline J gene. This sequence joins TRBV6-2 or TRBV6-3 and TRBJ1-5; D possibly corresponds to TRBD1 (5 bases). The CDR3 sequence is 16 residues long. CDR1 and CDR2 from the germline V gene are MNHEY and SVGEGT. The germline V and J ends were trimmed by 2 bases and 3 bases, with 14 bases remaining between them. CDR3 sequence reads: CASSYENPGSNQPQHF. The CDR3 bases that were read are TGTGCCAGCAGTTACGAAAACCCAGGGTCCAATCAGCCC.

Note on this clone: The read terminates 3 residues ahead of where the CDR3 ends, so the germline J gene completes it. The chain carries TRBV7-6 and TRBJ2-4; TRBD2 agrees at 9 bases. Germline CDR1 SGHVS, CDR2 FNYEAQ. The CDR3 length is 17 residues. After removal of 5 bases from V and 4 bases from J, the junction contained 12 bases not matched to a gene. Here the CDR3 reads CASSLSLAGDIKNIQYF. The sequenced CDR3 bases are TGTGCCAGCAGCCTCAGCTTAGCGGGGGATATTAAAAACATT.

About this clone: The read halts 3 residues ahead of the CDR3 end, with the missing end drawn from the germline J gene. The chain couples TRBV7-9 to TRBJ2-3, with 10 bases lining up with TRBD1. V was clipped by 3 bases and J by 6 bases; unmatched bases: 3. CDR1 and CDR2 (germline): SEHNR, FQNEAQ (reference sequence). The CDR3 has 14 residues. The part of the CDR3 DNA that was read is TGTGCCAGCAGCTTGGACAGGGGGGCCGATACG. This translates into CASSLDRGADT. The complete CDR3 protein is CASSLDRGADTQYF.

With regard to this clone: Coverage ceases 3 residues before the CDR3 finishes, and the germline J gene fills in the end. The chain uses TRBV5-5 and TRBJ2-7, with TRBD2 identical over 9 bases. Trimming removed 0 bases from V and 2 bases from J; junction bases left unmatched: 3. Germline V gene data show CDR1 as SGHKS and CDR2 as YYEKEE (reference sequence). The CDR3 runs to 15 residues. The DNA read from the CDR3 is TGTGCCAGCAGCTTGGAGGCGGGGGGGACCTACGAG. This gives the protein CASSLEAGGTYE. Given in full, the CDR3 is CASSLEAGGTYEQYF.

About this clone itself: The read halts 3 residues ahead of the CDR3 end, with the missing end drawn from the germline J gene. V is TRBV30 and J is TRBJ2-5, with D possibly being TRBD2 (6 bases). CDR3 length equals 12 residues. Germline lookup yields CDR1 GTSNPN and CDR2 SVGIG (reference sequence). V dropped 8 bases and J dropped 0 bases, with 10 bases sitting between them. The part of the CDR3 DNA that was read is TGTGCCCGCCGGGGGAACCAAGAGACC. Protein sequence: CARRGNQET. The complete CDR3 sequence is CARRGNQETQYF.

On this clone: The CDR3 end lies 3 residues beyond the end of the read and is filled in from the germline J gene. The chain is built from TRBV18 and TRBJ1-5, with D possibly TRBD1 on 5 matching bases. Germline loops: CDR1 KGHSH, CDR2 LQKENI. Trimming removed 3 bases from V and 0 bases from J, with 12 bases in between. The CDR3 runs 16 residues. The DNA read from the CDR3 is TGTGCCAGCTCACCTAATGCAGGGTCTAGCAATCAGCCC. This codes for CASSPNAGSSNQP. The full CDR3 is CASSPNAGSSNQPQHF.

The DNA read from the CDR3 is TGTGCCAGCTCACAACAGGATAATGAAAAA. Translating it yields CASSQQDNEK. The whole CDR3 protein reads CASSQQDNEKLFF. This rearrangement joins TRBV18 to TRBJ1-4, with D perhaps TRBD1 (5 bases). Coverage ceases 3 residues before the CDR3 finishes, and the germline J gene fills in the end. Trimming took off 4 bases at V and 4 bases at J, with 7 bases between the two ends. This CDR3 contains 13 residues. Per the germline V gene, CDR1 is KGHSH and CDR2 is LQKENI.

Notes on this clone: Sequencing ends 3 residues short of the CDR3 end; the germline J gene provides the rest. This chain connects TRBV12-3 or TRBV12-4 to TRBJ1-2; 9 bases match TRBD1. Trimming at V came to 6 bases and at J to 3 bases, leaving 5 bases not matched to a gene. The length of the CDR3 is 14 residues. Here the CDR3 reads CASSPTGGYYGYTF. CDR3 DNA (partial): TGTGCCAGCAGCCCTACAGGGGGCTACTATGGC.

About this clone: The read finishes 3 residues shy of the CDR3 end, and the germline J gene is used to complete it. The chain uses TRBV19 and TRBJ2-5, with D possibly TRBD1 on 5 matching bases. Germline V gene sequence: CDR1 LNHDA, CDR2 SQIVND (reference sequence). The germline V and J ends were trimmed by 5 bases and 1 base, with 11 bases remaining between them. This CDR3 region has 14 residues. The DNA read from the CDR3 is TGTGCCAGTAGTGCCCAAGGGGTCCAAGAGACC. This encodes CASSAQGVQET. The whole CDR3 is CASSAQGVQETQYF. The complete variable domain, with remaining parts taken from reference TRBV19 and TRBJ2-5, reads DGGITQSPKYLFRKEGQNVTLSCEQNLNHDAMYWYRQDPGQGLRLIYYSQIVNDFQKGDIAEGYSVSREKKESFPLTVTSAQKNPTAFYLCASSAQGVQETQYFGPGTRLLVL.

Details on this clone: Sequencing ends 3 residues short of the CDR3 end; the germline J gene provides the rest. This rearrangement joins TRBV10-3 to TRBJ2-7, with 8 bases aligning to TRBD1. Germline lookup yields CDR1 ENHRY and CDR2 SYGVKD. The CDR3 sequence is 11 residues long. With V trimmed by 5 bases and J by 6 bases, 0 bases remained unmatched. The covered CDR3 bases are TGTGCCATCAGTACAGGGGGCGAG. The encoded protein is CAISTGGE. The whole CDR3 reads CAISTGGEQYF.

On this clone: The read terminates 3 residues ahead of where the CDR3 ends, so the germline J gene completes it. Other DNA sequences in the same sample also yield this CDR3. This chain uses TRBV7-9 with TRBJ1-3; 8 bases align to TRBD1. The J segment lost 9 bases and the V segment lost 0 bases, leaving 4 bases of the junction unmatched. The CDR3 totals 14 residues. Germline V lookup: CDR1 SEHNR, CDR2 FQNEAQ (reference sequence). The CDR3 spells CASSLAGQEFTIYF. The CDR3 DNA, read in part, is TGTGCCAGCAGCTTAGCGGGACAGGAGTTCACC.

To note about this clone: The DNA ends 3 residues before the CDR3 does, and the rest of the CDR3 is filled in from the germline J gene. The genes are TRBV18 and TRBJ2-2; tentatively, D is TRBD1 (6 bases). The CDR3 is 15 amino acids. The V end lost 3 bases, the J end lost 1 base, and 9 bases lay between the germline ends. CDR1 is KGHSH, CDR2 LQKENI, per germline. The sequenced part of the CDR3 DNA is TGTGCCAGCTCACCCTCGGACAGGAACACCGGGGAG. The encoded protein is CASSPSDRNTGE. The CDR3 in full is CASSPSDRNTGELFF.

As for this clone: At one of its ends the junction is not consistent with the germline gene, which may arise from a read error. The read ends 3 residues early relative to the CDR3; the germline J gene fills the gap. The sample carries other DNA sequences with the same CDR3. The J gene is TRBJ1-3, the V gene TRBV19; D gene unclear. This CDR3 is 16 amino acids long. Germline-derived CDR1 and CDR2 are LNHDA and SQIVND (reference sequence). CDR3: CASSLPLSGWRNTIYF. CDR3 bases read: TGTGCCAGTAGTCTTCCTCTCAGCGGCTGGAGAAACACG.

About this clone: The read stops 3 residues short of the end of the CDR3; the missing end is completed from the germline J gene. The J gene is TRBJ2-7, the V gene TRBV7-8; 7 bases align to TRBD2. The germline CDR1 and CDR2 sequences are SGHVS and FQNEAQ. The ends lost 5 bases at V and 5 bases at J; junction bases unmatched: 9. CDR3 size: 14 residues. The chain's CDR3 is CASSVDGSGDEQYF. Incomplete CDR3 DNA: TGTGCCAGCAGCGTCGATGGGAGCGGGGACGAG.

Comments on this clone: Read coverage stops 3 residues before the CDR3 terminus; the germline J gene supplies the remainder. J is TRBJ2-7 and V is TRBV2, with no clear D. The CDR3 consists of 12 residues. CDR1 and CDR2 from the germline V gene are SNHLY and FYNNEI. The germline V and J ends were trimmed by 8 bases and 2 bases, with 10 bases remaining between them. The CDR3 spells CASGLVAYEQYF. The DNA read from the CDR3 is TGTGCCAGCGGCCTCGTCGCCTACGAG.

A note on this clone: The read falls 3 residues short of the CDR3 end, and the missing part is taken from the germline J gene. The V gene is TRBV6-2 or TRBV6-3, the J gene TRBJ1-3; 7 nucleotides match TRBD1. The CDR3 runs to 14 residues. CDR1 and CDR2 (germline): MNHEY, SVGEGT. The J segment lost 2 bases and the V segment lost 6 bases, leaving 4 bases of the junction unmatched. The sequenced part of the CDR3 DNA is TGTGCCAGCAGGAAGACAGGGACTGGAAACACC. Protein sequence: CASRKTGTGNT. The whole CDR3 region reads CASRKTGTGNTIYF.

The CDR3 is CAISERQGNSPLHF. CDR3 bases read: TGTGCCATCAGTGAGAGACAGGGTAATTCACCC. The chain is built from TRBV10-3 and TRBJ1-6, with 7 bases lining up with TRBD1. The sequence runs out 3 residues before the end of the CDR3; the remainder is reconstructed from the germline J gene. After removal of 2 bases from V and 6 bases from J, the junction contained 1 base not matched to a gene. The germline CDR1 and CDR2 sequences are ENHRY and SYGVKD. This CDR3 has 14 amino acids.

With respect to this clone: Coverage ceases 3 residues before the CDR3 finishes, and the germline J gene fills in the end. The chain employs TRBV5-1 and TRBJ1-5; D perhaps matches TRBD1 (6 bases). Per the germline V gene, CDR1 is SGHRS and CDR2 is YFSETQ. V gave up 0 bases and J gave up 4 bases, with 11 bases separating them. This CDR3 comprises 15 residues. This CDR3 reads CASSLDGDINQPQHF. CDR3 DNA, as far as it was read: TGCGCCAGCAGCTTGGATGGGGACATAAATCAGCCC.

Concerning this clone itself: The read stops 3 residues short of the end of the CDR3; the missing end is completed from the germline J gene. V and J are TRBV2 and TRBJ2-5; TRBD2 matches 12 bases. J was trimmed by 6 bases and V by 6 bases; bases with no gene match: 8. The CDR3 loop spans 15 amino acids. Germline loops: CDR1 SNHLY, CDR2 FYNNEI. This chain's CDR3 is CASSVTSGGQQTQYF. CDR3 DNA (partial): TGTGCCAGCAGCGTGACTAGCGGGGGTCAACAGACC.

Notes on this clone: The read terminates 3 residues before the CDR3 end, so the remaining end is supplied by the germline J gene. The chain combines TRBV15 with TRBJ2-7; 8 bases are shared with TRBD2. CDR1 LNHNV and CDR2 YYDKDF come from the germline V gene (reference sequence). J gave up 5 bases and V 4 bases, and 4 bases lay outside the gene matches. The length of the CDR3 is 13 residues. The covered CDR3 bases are TGTGCCACCAGCAAGGGGACTAGTCACGAG. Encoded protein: CATSKGTSHE. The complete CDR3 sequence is CATSKGTSHEQYF.

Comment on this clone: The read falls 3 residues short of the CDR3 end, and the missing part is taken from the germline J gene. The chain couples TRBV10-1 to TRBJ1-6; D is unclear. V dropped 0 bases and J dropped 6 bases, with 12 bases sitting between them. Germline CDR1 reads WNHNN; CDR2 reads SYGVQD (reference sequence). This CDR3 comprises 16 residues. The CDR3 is CASSESAGEGNSPLHF. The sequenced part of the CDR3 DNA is TGCGCCAGCAGTGAGTCTGCCGGCGAGGGTAATTCACCC.

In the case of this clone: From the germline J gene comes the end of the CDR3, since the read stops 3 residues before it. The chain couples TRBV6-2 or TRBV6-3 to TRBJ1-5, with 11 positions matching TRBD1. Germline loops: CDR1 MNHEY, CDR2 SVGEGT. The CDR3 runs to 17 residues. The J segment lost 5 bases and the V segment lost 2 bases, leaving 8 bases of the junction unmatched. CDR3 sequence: CASSYGSDRGLYQPQHF. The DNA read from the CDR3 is TGTGCCAGCAGTTACGGTTCGGACAGGGGGCTTTATCAGCCC.

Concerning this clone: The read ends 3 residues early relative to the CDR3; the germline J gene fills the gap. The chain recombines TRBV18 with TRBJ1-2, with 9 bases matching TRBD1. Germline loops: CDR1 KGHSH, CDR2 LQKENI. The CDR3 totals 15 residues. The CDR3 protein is CASSPRQGGQIDYTF. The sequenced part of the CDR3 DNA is TGTGCCAGCTCACCCCGACAGGGGGGCCAGATCGAC.